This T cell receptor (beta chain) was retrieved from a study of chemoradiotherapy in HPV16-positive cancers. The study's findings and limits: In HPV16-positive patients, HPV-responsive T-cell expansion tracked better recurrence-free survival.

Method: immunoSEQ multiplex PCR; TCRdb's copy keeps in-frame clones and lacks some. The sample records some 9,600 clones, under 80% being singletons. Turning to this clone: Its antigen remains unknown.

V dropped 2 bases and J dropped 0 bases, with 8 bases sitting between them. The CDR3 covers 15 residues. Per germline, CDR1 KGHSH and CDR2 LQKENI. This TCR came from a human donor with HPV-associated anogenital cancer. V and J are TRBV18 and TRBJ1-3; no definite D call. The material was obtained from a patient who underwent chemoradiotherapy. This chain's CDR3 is CASSPNLSSGNTIYF. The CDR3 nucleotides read TGTGCCAGCTCACCAAATTTGAGCTCTGGAAACACCATATATTTT.